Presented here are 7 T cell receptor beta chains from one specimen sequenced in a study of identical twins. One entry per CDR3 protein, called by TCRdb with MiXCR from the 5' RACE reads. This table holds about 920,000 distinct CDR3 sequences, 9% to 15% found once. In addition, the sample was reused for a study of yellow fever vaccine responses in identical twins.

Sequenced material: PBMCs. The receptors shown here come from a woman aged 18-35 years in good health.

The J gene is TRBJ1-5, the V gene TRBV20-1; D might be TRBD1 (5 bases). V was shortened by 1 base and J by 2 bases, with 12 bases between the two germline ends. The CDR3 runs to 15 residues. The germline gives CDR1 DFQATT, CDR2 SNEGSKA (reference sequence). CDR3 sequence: CSARAEGQGNQPQHF. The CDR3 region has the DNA TGCAGTGCTAGAGCGGAGGGGCAGGGCAATCAGCCCCAGCATTTT.

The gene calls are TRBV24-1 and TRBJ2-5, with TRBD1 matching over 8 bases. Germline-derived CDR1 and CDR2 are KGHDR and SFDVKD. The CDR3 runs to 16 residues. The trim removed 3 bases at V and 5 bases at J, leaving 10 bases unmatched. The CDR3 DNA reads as TGTGCCACCAGTGATCCAGGAAGGACAGGGAAGGAGACCCAGTACTTC. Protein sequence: CATSDPGRTGKETQYF.

The CDR3: CASSLAPGVGGNEQFF. The CDR3 nucleotides read TGTGCCAGCAGCTTAGCCCCAGGGGTAGGAGGCAATGAGCAGTTCTTC. This sequence joins TRBV7-6 and TRBJ2-1; perhaps TRBD1 as D (6 bases). This CDR3 has 16 residues. Trimming took off 0 bases at V and 6 bases at J, with 15 bases between the two ends. Germline CDR1 SGHVS, CDR2 FNYEAQ.

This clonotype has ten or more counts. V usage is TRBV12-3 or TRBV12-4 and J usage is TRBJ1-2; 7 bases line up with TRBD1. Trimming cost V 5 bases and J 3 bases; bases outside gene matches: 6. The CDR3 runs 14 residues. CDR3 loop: CASSRGDSYYGYTF. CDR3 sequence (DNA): TGTGCCAGCAGTCGAGGGGACAGTTACTATGGCTACACCTTC.

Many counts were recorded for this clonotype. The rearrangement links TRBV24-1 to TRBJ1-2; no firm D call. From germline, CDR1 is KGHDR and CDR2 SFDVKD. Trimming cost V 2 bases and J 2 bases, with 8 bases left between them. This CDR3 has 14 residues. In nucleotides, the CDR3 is TGTGCCACCAGTGATTACGGCAGCAACTATGGCTACACCTTC. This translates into CATSDYGSNYGYTF.

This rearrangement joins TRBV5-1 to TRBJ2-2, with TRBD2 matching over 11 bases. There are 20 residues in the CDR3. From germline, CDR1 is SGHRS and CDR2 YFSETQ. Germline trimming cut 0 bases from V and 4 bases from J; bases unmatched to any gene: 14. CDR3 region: CASSLAGLAGGGALTGELFF. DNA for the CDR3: TGCGCCAGCAGCTTGGCGGGGCTAGCGGGGGGCGGAGCCCTCACCGGGGAGCTGTTTTTT.

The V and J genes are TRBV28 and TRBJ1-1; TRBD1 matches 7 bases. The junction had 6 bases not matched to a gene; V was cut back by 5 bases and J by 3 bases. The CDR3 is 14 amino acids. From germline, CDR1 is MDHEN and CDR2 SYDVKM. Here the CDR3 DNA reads TGTGCCAGCAGTCCCGAACAGGGGTACACTGAAGCTTTCTTT. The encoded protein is CASSPEQGYTEAFF.